This T cell receptor beta chain was observed in a study of control samples from healthy donors and cancer patients. The CDR3 extends over 14 amino acids. With 4 bases clipped from V and 4 bases from J, the junction kept 7 bases outside the gene matches. Germline V lookup: CDR1 SGHRS, CDR2 YFSETQ. Here immunoSEQ multiplex PCR was the method, and the copy in TCRdb shows in-frame clones only, minus some. In the table there are about 100,000 clones, more than 80% of which are singletons. The rearrangement links TRBV5-1 to TRBJ1-1; TRBD1 agrees at 7 bases. This receptor was obtained from a man younger than 30 in good health. Sequences were obtained from blood. The CDR3 loop is CASSLGQPGTEAFF. CDR3 sequence (DNA): TGCGCCAGCAGCCTGGGACAGCCAGGCACTGAAGCTTTCTTT.